This T cell receptor beta chain stems from a study of blood T cell repertoires in COVID-19. Study-level background: The United States, Italy and Spain were the sources of the acute and convalescent COVID-19 samples. Sources were T cells, B-cell-depleted T cells, or PBMCs; the material itself was cDNA or gDNA.

This CDR3 is built from 15 residues. Germline V CDR1 and CDR2: SGDLS, YYNGEE. V was clipped by 3 bases and J by 7 bases; unmatched bases: 8. Original processing methods: The assay estimated nucleated cells by amplifying reference gene primers. The data were produced by immunoSEQ multiplex PCR, yet TCRdb's version contains in-frame clones alone and is incomplete. That table is the source of V, J and clone size, and D and trimming were worked out from the DNA. Of roughly 260,000 clones in the sample, around 90% were seen once. The sequence derives from a person under 35 with COVID-19, enrolled during active disease. Sequenced: peripheral blood. The rearrangement links TRBV9 to TRBJ2-1, with TRBD1 matching 9 bases. The CDR3 sequence: CASSAPGTGSNEQFF. DNA of the CDR3: TGTGCCAGCAGCGCCCCCGGGACAGGGTCGAATGAGCAGTTCTTC.